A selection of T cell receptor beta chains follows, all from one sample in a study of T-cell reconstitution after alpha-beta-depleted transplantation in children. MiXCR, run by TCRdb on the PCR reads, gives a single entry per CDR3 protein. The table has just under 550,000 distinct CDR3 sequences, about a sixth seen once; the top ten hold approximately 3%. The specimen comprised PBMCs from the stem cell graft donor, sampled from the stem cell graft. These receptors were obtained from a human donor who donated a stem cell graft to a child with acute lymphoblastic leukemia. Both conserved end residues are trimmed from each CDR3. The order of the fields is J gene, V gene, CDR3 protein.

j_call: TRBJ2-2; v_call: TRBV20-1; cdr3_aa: SARNLRGPNTGELF
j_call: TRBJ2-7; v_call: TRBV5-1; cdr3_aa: ASSEGLAPSSYEQY
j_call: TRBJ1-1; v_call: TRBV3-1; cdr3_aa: ASSQADTEAF
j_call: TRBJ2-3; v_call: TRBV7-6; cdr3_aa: ASSVRWGPTDTQY
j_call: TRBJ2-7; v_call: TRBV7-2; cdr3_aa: ASSAGLAGNLPYEQY
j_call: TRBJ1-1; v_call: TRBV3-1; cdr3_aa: ASSQDIGVLTEAF
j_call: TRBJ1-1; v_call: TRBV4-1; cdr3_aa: ASSQEGRRVTEAF
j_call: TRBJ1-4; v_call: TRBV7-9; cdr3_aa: ASSFGVGVKEKLF
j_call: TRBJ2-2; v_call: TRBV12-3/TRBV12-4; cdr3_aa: ASRLGQGRDTGELF
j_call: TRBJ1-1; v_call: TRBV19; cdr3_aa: ATRQGSEAF
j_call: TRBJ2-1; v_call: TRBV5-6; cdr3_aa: ASSLLGERNDEQF
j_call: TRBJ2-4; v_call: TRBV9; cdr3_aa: ASSPGPVENIQY
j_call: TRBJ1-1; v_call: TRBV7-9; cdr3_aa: ASSLVAGGNTEAF
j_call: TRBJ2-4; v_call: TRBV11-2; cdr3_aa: ASSYLQGTQNIQY
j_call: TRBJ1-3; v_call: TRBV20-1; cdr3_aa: SARVPTGVFGNTIY
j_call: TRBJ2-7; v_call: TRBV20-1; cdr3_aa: SARDPFSQTGTYEQY
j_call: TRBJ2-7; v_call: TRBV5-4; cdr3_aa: ASSRGRGQANYEQY
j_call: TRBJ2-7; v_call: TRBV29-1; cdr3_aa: SVEGAGKEDYEQY
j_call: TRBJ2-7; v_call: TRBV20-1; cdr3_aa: SATPRAGVRREQY
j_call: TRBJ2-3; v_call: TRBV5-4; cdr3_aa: ASSPLGAGVTDTQY
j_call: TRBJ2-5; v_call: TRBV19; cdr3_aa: ATADRAYQETQY
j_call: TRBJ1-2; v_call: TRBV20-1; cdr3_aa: SAHYPTGGTNYGYT
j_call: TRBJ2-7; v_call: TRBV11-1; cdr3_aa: ASSPETLQGYEQY
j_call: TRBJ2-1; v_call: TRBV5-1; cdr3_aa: ASSLNTVLPNEQF
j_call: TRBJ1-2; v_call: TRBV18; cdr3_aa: ASSPESSTYGYT
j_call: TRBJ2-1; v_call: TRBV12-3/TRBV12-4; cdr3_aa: ASSAVGTSGRQF
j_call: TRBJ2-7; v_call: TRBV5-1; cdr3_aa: ASSPQAQGVYYEQY
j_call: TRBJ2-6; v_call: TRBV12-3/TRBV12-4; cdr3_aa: ASSNSPGANVLT
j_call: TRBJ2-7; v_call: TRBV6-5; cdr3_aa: ASSTSGHDYEQY
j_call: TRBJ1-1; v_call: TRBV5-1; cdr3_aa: ASSLGLGLGTEAF
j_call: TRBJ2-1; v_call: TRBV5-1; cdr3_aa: ASSLEARGRVEGNEQF
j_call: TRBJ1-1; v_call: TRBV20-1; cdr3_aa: SARAGVVEAF
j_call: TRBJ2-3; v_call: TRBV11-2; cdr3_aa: ASSSTLTSGSDTQY
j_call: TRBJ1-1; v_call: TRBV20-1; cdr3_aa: SAAKGAGNTEAF
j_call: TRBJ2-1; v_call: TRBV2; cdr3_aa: ASNRVLNTNNEQF
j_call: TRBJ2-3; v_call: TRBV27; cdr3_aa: ASSSAQGENTQY
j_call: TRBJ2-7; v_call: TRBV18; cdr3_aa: ASSPEVQLAYEQY
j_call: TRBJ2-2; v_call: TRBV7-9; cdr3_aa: ASINSGIAGELF
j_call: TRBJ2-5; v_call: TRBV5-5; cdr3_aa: ASSLRDYGETQY
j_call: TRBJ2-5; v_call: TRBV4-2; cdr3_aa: ASSQSPRGSGQETQY
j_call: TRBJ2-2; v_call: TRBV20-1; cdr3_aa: SATLAESNTGELF
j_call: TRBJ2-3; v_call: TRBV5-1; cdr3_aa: ASSLFSHNTQY
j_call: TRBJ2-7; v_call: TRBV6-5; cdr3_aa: ASSYLAGGYEQY
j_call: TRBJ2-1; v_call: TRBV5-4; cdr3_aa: ASSLAFSTSGLSSYNEQF
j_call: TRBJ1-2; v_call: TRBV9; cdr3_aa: ASSGGTGRGTGYT
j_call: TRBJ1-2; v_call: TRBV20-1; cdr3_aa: SARDSSTGHGYT
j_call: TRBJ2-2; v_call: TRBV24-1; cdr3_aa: ATQAQGGPMDTGELF
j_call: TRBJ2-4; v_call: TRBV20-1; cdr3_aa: SASGTGTGENIQY
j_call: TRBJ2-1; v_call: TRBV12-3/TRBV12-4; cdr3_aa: ASSSPPYNEQF
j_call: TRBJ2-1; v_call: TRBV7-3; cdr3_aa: ASSSSGAGYNEQF
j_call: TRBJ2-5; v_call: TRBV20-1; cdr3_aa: SAREWGPKAETQY
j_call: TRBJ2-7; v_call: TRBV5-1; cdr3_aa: ASSLGGLAAQSEQY
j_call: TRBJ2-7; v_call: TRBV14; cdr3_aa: ASSRAVGQGIYEQY
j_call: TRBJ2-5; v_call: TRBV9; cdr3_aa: ASSVERSGQGGEGETQY
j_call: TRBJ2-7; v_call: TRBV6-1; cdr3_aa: ASSEAPGQQY